This T cell receptor (beta chain) was identified in a study of T cells in Graves' hyperthyroidism and ophthalmopathy. Looking at the study overall: Peripheral blood draws took place at initial diagnosis, ahead of any treatment.

This clonotype has ten or more counts. The antigen remains unidentified. Study results and limitations: Model predictions of ophthalmopathy came a median 6.5 months before onset.

Amplification of TCR beta CDR3 regions used RNA as the template. Researchers ran a first-round RT-PCR on the TCR CDR3 using the HTBI primer set. Each CDR3 protein is one row after TCRdb ran MiXCR on the multiplex PCR reads. The table lists fewer than 550,000 distinct CDR3 sequences, 15% to 18% of them singletons. In germline, CDR1 is MNHNS, CDR2 SASEGT. This CDR3 is built from 17 residues. Unmatched junction bases numbered 5, after V lost 0 bases and J lost 4 bases. Patients aged 18 to 65 had newly diagnosed hyperthyroidism that had lasted under 2 months. The clonotype was recovered from a woman aged 18-30 years with Graves' hyperthyroidism. V gene TRBV6-1 combines with J gene TRBJ1-5, with TRBD1 matching over 11 bases. The sequenced sample consisted of blood. Written as DNA, the CDR3 is TGTGCCAGCAGTGAAGCCCCGGACAGGGGGCGAAATCAGCCCCAGCATTTT. Translated: CASSEAPDRGRNQPQHF.